This T cell receptor (beta chain) stems from a study of blood T cell repertoires in COVID-19. Assay: immunoSEQ multiplex PCR; the TCRdb copy retains only in-frame clones and omits some. The sample shows 200,000 to 300,000 clones, 70% to 90% of them seen only once. This CDR3 region has 16 residues. The V segment lost 4 bases and the J segment 2 bases; nucleotides outside the gene matches: 9. CDR1 is SGDLS, CDR2 YYNGEE, per germline. The chain carries TRBV9 and TRBJ1-3; 7 bases are a match to TRBD1. This receptor was taken from a woman between 40 and 50 years old with acute COVID-19. Sequencing used PBMCs or T cells enriched from blood (not recorded which). CDR3 DNA: TGTGCCAGCAGCCAGGGGGTGGGTACCGCTGGAAACACCATATATTTT. As protein: CASSQGVGTAGNTIYF.